This T cell receptor (beta chain) was identified during a study of blood T cell repertoires in COVID-19. Study at large: PBMCs, B-cell-depleted T cells, or T cells provided the cDNA or gDNA that made up the material.

Clones were sequenced by immunoSEQ multiplex PCR, and TCRdb holds only the in-frame ones, with some missing. The repertoire holds about 480,000 clones, with approximately 89% as singletons. The CDR3 covers 13 residues. Germline V CDR1 and CDR2: MNHEY, SVGAGI. V lost 0 bases, J lost 7 bases, and 7 bases lay in between. The sequenced material came from peripheral blood. The receptor was isolated from a man younger than 35 with COVID-19, enrolled during active disease. The chain uses TRBV6-5 and TRBJ2-1; no clear D. The CDR3, as DNA: TGTGCCAGCAGTTACTCGAGGAGTAATGAGCAGTTCTTC. The encoded protein is CASSYSRSNEQFF.